This is a list of T cell receptor beta chains from one sample in a study of cytomegalovirus exposure and HLA in healthy donors. Clones were read by immunoSEQ multiplex PCR, and TCRdb kept only the in-frame ones, dropping some. The sample lists some 180,000 clones; 81% were seen once. Sequenced material: PBMCs. These receptors were obtained from a middle-aged man in good health and CMV-seropositive. CDR3s include the opening cysteine and the closing phenylalanine or tryptophan. A D gene is named only where the DNA matches it firmly.

V gene,J gene,D gene,CDR3 DNA,CDR3 protein
TRBV18,TRBJ1-1,TRBD1,TGTGCCAGCTCACTCGGGACAGTCGACCCCGAAGCTTTCTTT,CASSLGTVDPEAFF
TRBV2,TRBJ2-3,-,TGTGCCAGCAGAGGAACAGTTTCTAGCACAGATACGCAGTATTTT,CASRGTVSSTDTQYF